The rows below give T cell receptor beta chains drawn from one sample of a study of blood T cells in healthy people across ages. One entry per CDR3 protein, called by TCRdb with MiXCR from the 5' RACE reads. The sample has hundreds of thousands of distinct CDR3 sequences; around 21% are singletons. What was sequenced was blood. Receptors originate from a man aged 65 to 79 in good health. The conserved cysteine and the conserved F or W are not part of the CDR3 here. D genes are given only for firm matches.

TRBJ2-3	-	12	TRBV28	ASRLPGTTDTQY
TRBJ1-4	-	11	TRBV19	ARPGEKNEKLF
TRBJ2-5	-	10	TRBV29-1	SVARLEETQY
TRBJ2-7	TRBD2	15	TRBV3-1	ASSLRTSGSVIYEQY
TRBJ2-2	-	13	TRBV29-1	SVEDGRANTGELF
TRBJ2-6	-	14	TRBV4-3	ASSQATASGANVLT
TRBJ2-7	TRBD2	13	TRBV12-3/TRBV12-4	ASRPGLVGSYEQY
TRBJ2-2	-	12	TRBV7-2	ASSLGQYTGELF
TRBJ1-1	-	15	TRBV3-1	ASSQDKGGFSHTEAF
-	TRBD2	14	TRBV18	ASSPIAGARGLEQY
-	TRBD2	12	TRBV5-5	ASSLGTSYYEQY
TRBJ2-2	-	12	TRBV4-1	ASSQVRDTGELF
TRBJ1-2	-	12	TRBV12-3/TRBV12-4	ASSPGRGSWGYT
TRBJ2-4	-	13	TRBV20-1	SAPGNILAKNIQY
TRBJ2-2	TRBD2	14	TRBV9	ASSVETGTSGLRLF
TRBJ2-3	TRBD2	15	TRBV25-1	ASSDPRLAGETDTQY
TRBJ2-1	TRBD2	13	TRBV2	ASRGKAGVGNEQF
TRBJ2-5	-	12	TRBV12-3/TRBV12-4	ASSLRQLGETRY
TRBJ2-1	-	14	TRBV5-1	ASSLSRVLPYNEQF
-	TRBD2	13	TRBV7-9	ASSFRAGGYNEQF
TRBJ2-7	-	11	TRBV3-1	ASSQFRQAEQY
TRBJ2-5	TRBD2	13	TRBV7-3	ASSLTSGRLETQY
TRBJ1-5	-	12	TRBV20-1	SARDRTVNQPQH
TRBJ2-7	-	11	TRBV20-1	SAPIRGSYEQY
TRBJ2-7	-	11	TRBV12-3/TRBV12-4	ASSAGTSYEQY
-	-	11	TRBV5-1	ASSLGTPNEQY
TRBJ1-4	-	11	TRBV24-1	ATSGTPDEKLF
TRBJ1-4	-	13	TRBV3-1	ASSQLQSTNEKLF
TRBJ1-4	-	13	TRBV5-6	ASSLQRQGIEKLF
TRBJ2-3	-	13	TRBV18	ASSPLGSRTDTQY
TRBJ1-2	TRBD1	11	TRBV20-1	SALGQDLYGYT
TRBJ2-5	TRBD2	14	TRBV12-3/TRBV12-4	ASSFETSGPQETQY
-	-	11	TRBV6-2/TRBV6-3	ASSYGASNEQF
TRBJ1-4	-	10	TRBV10-3	AISESGEKLF
-	TRBD2	12	TRBV7-8	ASSLRGGFDEQY
TRBJ2-7	TRBD1	13	TRBV7-2	ASSLETGDVYEQY
TRBJ2-1	-	13	TRBV6-8	ASRCRGARNNEQF
TRBJ1-1	TRBD1	12	TRBV20-1	SAAPGQGNTEAF
TRBJ2-5	TRBD2	13	TRBV7-2	ASSSGTRGLETQY
TRBJ2-1	-	11	TRBV9	ASNPESEYEQF
TRBJ1-1	TRBD1	13	TRBV19	ATSAGGAGNTEAF
-	TRBD2	12	TRBV11-1	ASSQRDLGNEQF
TRBJ2-3	-	12	TRBV3-1	ASSQSLGGDTQY
TRBJ1-3	TRBD1	12	TRBV20-1	SARVDRDGNTIY
TRBJ2-3	TRBD2	11	TRBV15	ATSASGIDAQY
TRBJ2-5	-	14	TRBV20-1	SASPPAGANQETQY
TRBJ2-1	TRBD2	14	TRBV6-1	ASSRPGTSVYNEQF
TRBJ2-1	-	12	TRBV7-2	ASSRERQSNEQF
TRBJ2-5	TRBD2	14	TRBV9	ASSAGTSAYQETQY
TRBJ2-7	-	12	TRBV5-1	ASSLGDGNYEQY
TRBJ2-7	-	13	TRBV6-6	ASSYSSSESYEQY
TRBJ2-7	TRBD1	13	TRBV12-3/TRBV12-4	ASALGQGVSYEQY
TRBJ2-5	-	11	TRBV7-2	AGSFGRSETQY